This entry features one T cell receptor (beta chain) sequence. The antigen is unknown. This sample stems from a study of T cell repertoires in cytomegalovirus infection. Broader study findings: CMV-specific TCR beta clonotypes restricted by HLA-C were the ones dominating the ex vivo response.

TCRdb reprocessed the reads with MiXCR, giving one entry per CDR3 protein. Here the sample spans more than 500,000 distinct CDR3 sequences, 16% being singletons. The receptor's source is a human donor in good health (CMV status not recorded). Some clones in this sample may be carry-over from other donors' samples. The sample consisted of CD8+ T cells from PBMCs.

The CDR3: CASSLAGAWEQFF. The CDR3 DNA sequence: TGTGCCAGCAGCTTAGCGGGGGCTTGGGAGCAGTTCTTC. The chain employs TRBV11-2 and TRBJ2-1; D is possibly TRBD1 or TRBD2 (6 bases each). Germline-derived CDR1 and CDR2 are SGHAT and FQNNGV. The CDR3 is 13 amino acids. Trimming took 1 base from V and 10 from J, leaving 11 bases between them. Full variable domain (outside the CDR3, taken from reference TRBV11-2 and TRBJ2-1): EAGVAQSPRYKIIEKRQSVAFWCNPISGHATLYWYQQILGQGPKLLIQFQNNGVVDDSQLPKDRFSAERLKGVDSTLKIQPAKLEDSAVYLCASSLAGAWEQFFGPGTRLTVL.